Each of the 27 T cell receptor beta chains below was sequenced from the same sample in a study of shared clonotypes between healthy human individuals. The assay was immunoSEQ multiplex PCR, and TCRdb's table has in-frame clones only and misses some. The repertoire holds around 500,000 clones, with around 80% as singletons. Sequencing was performed on PBMCs. Every receptor here comes from a woman aged 40 to 55 in good health. Some clones in this sample may be carry-over from other donors' samples.

J is TRBJ1-4 and V is TRBV7-9; 8 bases map to TRBD1. The CDR3 is 15 residues long. The V gene's germline CDR1 is SEHNR and CDR2 FQNEAQ (reference sequence). The junction had 6 bases not matched to a gene; V was cut back by 5 bases and J by 4 bases. The CDR3 coding sequence is TGTGCCAGCAGCACCACGACAGGGGATAATGAAAAACTGTTTTTT. Protein sequence: CASSTTTGDNEKLFF. Supplemented by reference TRBV7-9 and TRBJ1-4, the full variable domain reads DTGVSQNPRHKITKRGQNVTFRCDPISEHNRLYWYRQTLGQGPEFLTYFQNEAQLEKSRLLSDRFSAERPKGSFSTLEIQRTEQGDSAMYLCASSTTTGDNEKLFFGSGTQLSVL.

The rearrangement uses TRBV19 and TRBJ2-5, with D possibly being TRBD2 (6 bases). This CDR3 contains 13 residues. Trimming stripped 6 bases from V and 5 bases from J, with 13 bases between. Germline lookup yields CDR1 LNHDA and CDR2 SQIVND (reference sequence). The CDR3, as DNA: TGTGCCAGTAGCCACTGGGGGGAGGAGACCCAGTACTTC. Its protein is CASSHWGEETQYF.

This chain joins TRBV7-3 and TRBJ2-6, with TRBD1 matching over 10 bases. Germline V lookup: CDR1 SGHTA, CDR2 FQGTGA. The junction had 0 bases not matched to a gene; V was cut back by 1 base and J by 0 bases. The CDR3 is 17 amino acids. CDR3 residues: CASSLRDRGSGANVLTF. Written as DNA, the CDR3 is TGTGCCAGCAGCTTAAGGGACAGGGGCTCTGGGGCCAACGTCCTGACTTTC.

The chain combines TRBV6-1 with TRBJ2-1; 8 bases fit TRBD2. V dropped 8 bases and J dropped 4; count of bases not matched to a gene: 7. Per the germline V gene, CDR1 is MNHNS and CDR2 is SASEGT. The CDR3 loop spans 14 amino acids. CDR3 sequence reads: CASSASGHYNEQFF. The CDR3 coding sequence is TGTGCCAGCTCAGCTAGCGGGCATTACAATGAGCAGTTCTTC.

This sequence joins TRBV7-2 and TRBJ2-7; D perhaps matches TRBD2 (6 bases). V was clipped by 2 bases and J by 5 bases, with 10 bases between them. This CDR3 spans 13 amino acids. Looked up from germline, CDR1 is SGHTA and CDR2 is FQGNSA. The CDR3 loop reads CASSLPPSDEQYF. The CDR3 bases are TGTGCCAGCAGCTTACCGCCTAGCGACGAGCAGTACTTC.

The chain recombines TRBV7-2 with TRBJ2-7; 7 bases are a match to TRBD2. CDR3 size: 16 residues. Per the germline V gene, CDR1 is SGHTA and CDR2 is FQGNSA. The V and J ends lost 1 base and 1 base, in that order; junction bases with no gene match: 7. CDR3 sequence (DNA): TGTGCCAGCAGCTTAGTGCCGGGGGAGGGATCCTACGAGCAGTACTTC. This encodes CASSLVPGEGSYEQYF. Drawing the rest from reference TRBV7-2 and TRBJ2-7, the complete variable domain is GAGVSQSPSNKVTEKGKDVELRCDPISGHTALYWYRQSLGQGLEFLIYFQGNSAPDKSGLPSDRFSAERTGGSVSTLTIQRTQQEDSAVYLCASSLVPGEGSYEQYFGPGTRLTVT.

The chain is built from TRBV2 and TRBJ2-1, with 7 nucleotides matching TRBD2. V was clipped by 4 bases and J by 7 bases; unmatched bases: 10. This CDR3 is 15 amino acids long. Germline V gives CDR1 SNHLY, CDR2 FYNNEI. The CDR3 nucleotides are TGTGCCAGCAGTGGGGACTATTCGGAGGGAAATGAGCAGTTCTTC. Amino acid sequence: CASSGDYSEGNEQFF.

The CDR3 here is CASSLEGTGAFGYTF. Written as DNA, the CDR3 is TGCGCCAGCAGCTTGGAGGGGACAGGGGCTTTTGGCTACACCTTC. V gene TRBV5-1 combines with J gene TRBJ1-2, with 10 bases that match TRBD1. Germline V gives CDR1 SGHRS, CDR2 YFSETQ. This CDR3 is built from 15 residues. The ends lost 0 bases at V and 7 bases at J; junction bases unmatched: 6.

This clone was seen more than once but under ten times. The V and J genes are TRBV29-1 and TRBJ1-1, with D maybe TRBD1 (5 bases). This CDR3 spans 13 amino acids. Germline CDR1 SQVTM, CDR2 ANQGSEA. V dropped 3 bases and J dropped 4 bases, with 12 bases sitting between them. The CDR3 DNA follows: TGCAGCGTTGACGTGGTTGGGGGCACTGAAGCTTTCTTT. It specifies CSVDVVGGTEAFF.

The chain combines TRBV6-6 with TRBJ1-1; 7 nucleotides agree with TRBD1. The CDR3 is 16 amino acids. Germline loops: CDR1 MNHNY, CDR2 SVGAGI (reference sequence). V dropped 0 bases and J dropped 2; count of bases not matched to a gene: 6. The CDR3 reads CASSYSGGAKNTEAFF. CDR3 DNA: TGTGCCAGCAGTTACTCAGGGGGCGCGAAAAACACTGAAGCTTTCTTT.

The chain combines TRBV6-6 with TRBJ2-7, with TRBD1 as a possible D gene (5 bases). Germline CDR1 is MNHNY and CDR2 is SVGAGI (reference sequence). There are 13 residues in the CDR3. V was cut by 7 bases and J by 4 bases, with 14 bases left in between. The CDR3 is CASNQGRKYEQYF. CDR3 in DNA: TGTGCCAGCAACCAGGGCAGAAAGTACGAGCAGTACTTC.

The rearrangement uses TRBV5-1 and TRBJ1-4, with D perhaps matching TRBD1 (5 bases). The CDR3 extends over 17 amino acids. Per the germline V gene, CDR1 is SGHRS and CDR2 is YFSETQ. Trimming pared 3 bases from V and 4 bases from J, leaving 19 bases between. The CDR3 sequence: CASSSQPPRQINEKLFF. CDR3 nucleotide sequence: TGCGCCAGCAGCTCCCAGCCGCCCCGACAGATTAATGAAAAACTGTTTTTT.

Written as DNA, the CDR3 is TGTGCCAGCAGCGTAGGGATTAGCGATTACGAGCAGTACTTC. Translated: CASSVGISDYEQYF. The chain is built from TRBV9 and TRBJ2-7; possible D gene TRBD2, 5 bases. The CDR3 covers 14 residues. V gave up 0 bases and J gave up 4 bases, with 11 bases separating them. Germline V gives CDR1 SGDLS, CDR2 YYNGEE.

The J gene is TRBJ2-7, the V gene TRBV5-4; TRBD2 agrees at 9 bases. The CDR3 has 14 amino acids. Germline CDR1 reads SGHNT; CDR2 reads YYREEE (reference sequence). J was trimmed by 6 bases and V by 4 bases; bases with no gene match: 8. CDR3 in DNA: TGTGCCAGCAGCGAGGGACTAGCACCTGGCGAGCAGTACTTC. Protein product: CASSEGLAPGEQYF.

This chain joins TRBV29-1 and TRBJ1-1; the match to TRBD1 covers 9 bases. The CDR3 runs 13 residues. With V trimmed by 8 bases and J by 2 bases, 6 bases remained unmatched. In germline, CDR1 is SQVTM, CDR2 ANQGSEA. CDR3 coding DNA: TGCAGCATAAAAACAGGGGGCAACACTGAAGCTTTCTTT. Encoded protein: CSIKTGGNTEAFF. Together with reference TRBV29-1 and TRBJ1-1, the CDR3 gives the full variable domain: SAVISQKPSRDICQRGTSLTIQCQVDSQVTMMFWYRQQPGQSLTLIATANQGSEATYESGFVIDKFPISRPNLTFSTLTVSNMSPEDSSIYLCSIKTGGNTEAFFGQGTRLTVV.

V gene TRBV19 combines with J gene TRBJ2-7; D unclear. The germline V gene encodes CDR1 LNHDA and CDR2 SQIVND (reference sequence). The CDR3 covers 14 residues. Trimming removed 5 bases from V and 0 bases from J, with 11 bases in between. The CDR3 sequence: CASSPFGSSYEQYF. The CDR3 DNA sequence: TGTGCCAGTAGTCCGTTCGGAAGCTCCTACGAGCAGTACTTC.

The V call is TRBV7-2, the J call TRBJ2-7, with 9 bases fitting TRBD2. CDR1 and CDR2 from the germline V gene are SGHTA and FQGNSA. This CDR3 spans 15 amino acids. With V trimmed by 6 bases and J by 2 bases, 8 bases remained unmatched. The DNA of the CDR3 is TGTGCCAGCAGTGTGACTAGCGGAGGTCCCTACGAGCAGTACTTC. Its protein product is CASSVTSGGPYEQYF.

This clone has a single count. V gene TRBV5-4 combines with J gene TRBJ2-7, with TRBD1 matching over 7 bases. This CDR3 is 12 amino acids long. In germline, CDR1 is SGHNT, CDR2 YYREEE (reference sequence). Trimming at V came to 6 bases and at J to 6 bases, leaving 6 bases not matched to a gene. The CDR3 spells CASTKQGSEQYF. In nucleotides, the CDR3 is TGTGCCAGCACCAAACAGGGGAGCGAGCAGTACTTC.

This rearrangement joins TRBV7-9 to TRBJ1-1; the D is unclear. Germline V gene data show CDR1 as SEHNR and CDR2 as FQNEAQ (reference sequence). V gave up 2 bases and J gave up 1 base, with 5 bases separating them. The CDR3 runs to 13 residues. This chain's CDR3 is CASSLLENTEAFF. The CDR3 DNA sequence: TGTGCCAGCAGCTTATTAGAGAACACTGAAGCTTTCTTT.

This clone was counted a single time. V is TRBV10-3 and J is TRBJ2-3; 11 bases fit TRBD2. J lost 4 bases, V lost 6 bases, and 3 bases had no gene match. The CDR3 has 14 residues. Germline assignment: CDR1 ENHRY and CDR2 SYGVKD. The CDR3 is CAISTSGGSDTQYF. CDR3 in DNA: TGTGCCATCAGCACTAGCGGGGGCTCAGATACGCAGTATTTT.

This clone turned up a few times. The same CDR3 also results from other DNA sequences found in this sample. The gene calls are TRBV19 and TRBJ2-3; the match to TRBD2 covers 7 bases. This CDR3 comprises 13 residues. From germline, CDR1 is LNHDA and CDR2 SQIVND (reference sequence). V gave up 0 bases and J gave up 6 bases; unmatched junction bases: 0. CDR3 DNA sequence: TGTGCCAGTAGTATAGAGGGGGGGGATACGCAGTATTTT. Its translation is CASSIEGGDTQYF.

The rearrangement joins TRBV7-2 to TRBJ2-3; 8 bases map to TRBD1. CDR1 is SGHTA and CDR2 is FQGNSA in the germline V gene. The junction had 4 bases not matched to a gene; V was cut back by 5 bases and J by 0 bases. The CDR3 spans 15 residues. Here the CDR3 DNA reads TGTGCCAGCAGCCGGACAGGGTTTAGCACAGATACGCAGTATTTT. It is translated as CASSRTGFSTDTQYF.

J is TRBJ1-2 and V is TRBV2; TRBD1 agrees at 8 bases. After removal of 6 bases from V and 6 bases from J, the junction contained 6 bases not matched to a gene. Germline V CDR1 and CDR2: SNHLY, FYNNEI. This CDR3 spans 13 amino acids. The CDR3: CASRGETGDGYTF. The DNA of the CDR3 is TGTGCCAGCAGAGGAGAGACAGGGGATGGCTACACCTTC.

This clone has more than one count but fewer than ten. This chain connects TRBV28 to TRBJ1-1, with D uncertain. CDR3 size: 15 residues. CDR1 is MDHEN, CDR2 SYDVKM, per germline. With 7 bases removed from V and 1 base from J, the gap between germline ends came to 16 bases. The CDR3 reads CASKPGAAGNTEAFF. In nucleotides, the CDR3 is TGTGCCAGCAAACCCGGCGCGGCAGGGAACACTGAAGCTTTCTTT. The variable domain in full, completed from reference TRBV28 and TRBJ1-1, reads DVKVTQSSRYLVKRTGEKVFLECVQDMDHENMFWYRQDPGLGLRLIYFSYDVKMKEKGDIPEGYSVSREKKERFSLILESASTNQTSMYLCASKPGAAGNTEAFFGQGTRLTVV.

The chain joins TRBV4-2 to TRBJ2-3; TRBD2 aligns across 8 bases. This CDR3 is 15 amino acids long. CDR1 is LGHNA, CDR2 YNFKEQ, per germline. Unmatched junction bases numbered 3, after V lost 0 bases and J lost 4 bases. The CDR3 DNA reads as TGTGCCAGCAGCCAAGAGGGACTAGTCTCAGATACGCAGTATTTT. This translates into CASSQEGLVSDTQYF.

V usage is TRBV7-2 and J usage is TRBJ2-2; 7 bases match TRBD2. The germline gives CDR1 SGHTA, CDR2 FQGNSA. J gave up 4 bases and V 5 bases, and 7 bases lay outside the gene matches. The CDR3 is made up of 15 amino acids. This CDR3 is CASSPGLVATGELFF. CDR3 nucleotides: TGTGCCAGCAGCCCAGGACTAGTCGCCACCGGGGAGCTGTTTTTT.

This clone was seen more than once but under ten times. The V gene is TRBV27, the J gene TRBJ1-2; 7 bases line up with TRBD1. The CDR3 is 14 residues long. The germline V gene has CDR1 MNHEY and CDR2 SMNVEV (reference sequence). Trimming cost V 0 bases and J 5 bases; bases outside gene matches: 3. The CDR3 here is CASSLSLTGYGYTF. The CDR3, as DNA: TGTGCCAGCAGTTTATCCTTGACAGGGTATGGCTACACCTTC.